Given below is one T cell receptor beta chain in context. As yet, its antigen is unknown. Here immunoSEQ multiplex PCR was the method, and the copy in TCRdb shows in-frame clones only, minus some. Among tens of thousands of clones, over 80% were seen once, and the ten largest hold 6.5% to 8.5%. These data come from a study of OX40 agonist ivuxolimab in advanced cancers. Study-wide context: Dose-escalation subjects each had hepatocellular carcinoma, melanoma, renal cell or head and neck cancer.

This CDR3 has 15 residues. Germline lookup yields CDR1 SGHRS and CDR2 YFSETQ. Study-wide findings and caveats: On average, CD8+ T cells had more expanded clones than CD4+.

Sampled blood was obtained at baseline, cycle 4 day 1, and cycle 7 day 1. The sequence derives from an adult with an advanced solid tumor such as melanoma, head and neck, liver or kidney cancer. The chain couples TRBV5-1 to TRBJ2-5; maybe TRBD1 (6 bases). The end of the DNA fits TRBJ2-7 better, so the J call may be wrong. The starting material was CD4+ or CD8+ T cells sorted from blood, obtained in a trial of the OX40 agonist ivuxolimab. For the CDR3, the DNA is TGCGCCAGCAGCTTGGCAGTGGGGGCATTCTCCGAGCAGTACTTC. Protein sequence: CASSLAVGAFSEQYF.